These T cell receptor beta chains were read from a single sample in a study of T cell clonotyping in hematopoietic cell transplantation. Produced via immunoSEQ multiplex PCR; TCRdb's table is partial and in-frame only. The table shows around 4,900 clones, with approximately 96% occurring only once. Sequencing used PBMCs, obtained 100 days after allogeneic stem cell transplant. These receptor sequences come from a male patient between 35 and 55 years old who had an allogeneic stem cell transplant from a related donor, so the T cells may come from the graft donor. Some clones in this sample may be carry-over from other donors' samples. The CDR3 runs from the conserved cysteine through the conserved F or W. A D gene is named only where the DNA matches it firmly. A row's size may be missing; if present it is once, few, many or a size class.

clone_size | j_call | d_call | v_call | cdr3_aa | cdr3_nt
once | TRBJ2-7 | NA | TRBV19 | CAGYSELTYEQYF | TGTGCCGGATACAGCGAGTTGACCTACGAGCAGTACTTC
NA | TRBJ1-1 | NA | TRBV14 | CASSQAGFAEAFF | TGTGCCAGCAGCCAGGCGGGTTTTGCTGAAGCTTTCTTT
NA | TRBJ1-5 | NA | TRBV14 | CASSREQAELYSNQPQHF | TGTGCCAGCAGCAGGGAACAGGCCGAACTGTATAGCAATCAGCCCCAGCATTTT
NA | TRBJ2-7 | NA | TRBV2 | CASSGQAHTYEQYF | TGTGCCAGCAGTGGACAGGCCCACACCTACGAGCAGTACTTC
NA | TRBJ1-5 | TRBD1 | TRBV6-1 | CASSEHRGNQPQHF | TGTGCCAGCAGTGAACACAGGGGGAATCAGCCCCAGCATTTT
NA | TRBJ2-2 | TRBD2 | TRBV7-3 | CASSSPGLGTGELFF | TGTGCCAGCAGCTCACCGGGACTAGGCACCGGGGAGCTGTTTTTT
NA | TRBJ1-5 | NA | TRBV15 | CATSSKGYGQPQHF | TGTGCCACCAGCAGCAAGGGTTACGGACAGCCCCAGCATTTT
NA | TRBJ2-7 | TRBD1 | TRBV27 | CASSRTGVEQYF | TGTGCCAGCAGCCGAACAGGGGTTGAGCAGTACTTC
NA | TRBJ2-3 | NA | TRBV27 | CASSLISSIGTDTQYF | TGTGCCAGCAGTTTAATTTCCTCGATTGGTACAGATACGCAGTATTTT
NA | TRBJ2-5 | TRBD1 | TRBV6-5 | CASSTRTGRETQYF | TGTGCCAGCAGTACCAGGACAGGGAGAGAGACCCAGTACTTC
NA | TRBJ1-4 | TRBD1 | TRBV10-3 | CAISEQGPTNEKLFF | TGTGCCATCAGTGAACAGGGGCCAACTAATGAAAAACTGTTTTTT
NA | TRBJ2-1 | NA | TRBV2 | CASSASGAGSYNEQFF | TGTGCCAGCAGTGCTTCGGGGGCCGGATCCTACAATGAGCAGTTCTTC
NA | TRBJ1-5 | TRBD1 | TRBV27 | CASSWTGGNQPQHF | TGTGCCAGCAGTTGGACAGGGGGCAATCAGCCCCAGCATTTT
NA | TRBJ2-7 | NA | TRBV6-1 | CASKQGGSSSYEQYF | TGTGCCAGCAAGCAGGGGGGATCGAGCTCCTACGAGCAGTACTTC
NA | TRBJ1-4 | NA | TRBV9 | CASSVAEHLSEKLFF | TGTGCCAGCAGCGTAGCAGAACATCTTAGTGAAAAACTGTTTTTT
NA | TRBJ1-5 | NA | TRBV2 | CASSGVTVDQPQHF | TGTGCCAGCAGTGGAGTGACGGTCGATCAGCCCCAGCATTTT
NA | TRBJ2-1 | NA | TRBV9 | CASSEGHRPNEQFF | TGTGCCAGCAGCGAAGGGCACCGTCCCAATGAGCAGTTCTTC
NA | TRBJ2-7 | NA | TRBV6-5 | CASRGYHEQYF | TGTGCCAGCAGAGGGTACCACGAGCAGTACTTC
NA | TRBJ1-2 | NA | TRBV30 | CAWKRTIYGYTF | TGTGCCTGGAAAAGGACTATCTATGGCTACACCTTC
NA | TRBJ1-3 | NA | TRBV5-1 | CASSLGEFISGNTIYF | TGCGCCAGCAGCTTGGGAGAGTTCATCTCTGGAAACACCATATATTTT
NA | TRBJ1-6 | NA | TRBV19 | CASRKEGPKLNSPLHF | TGTGCCAGTAGGAAGGAGGGGCCGAAACTTAATTCACCCCTCCACTTT
NA | TRBJ2-7 | TRBD1 | TRBV5-1 | CASSLDFGQGAYEQYF | TGCGCCAGCAGCTTGGATTTCGGACAGGGGGCCTACGAGCAGTACTTC
once | TRBJ1-2 | NA | TRBV28 | CASSLVPGAEGYTF | TGTGCCAGCAGTTTAGTCCCGGGGGCTGAGGGCTACACCTTC
once | TRBJ1-1 | NA | TRBV19 | CASRKPGVVNTEAFF | TGTGCCAGTAGAAAGCCAGGGGTTGTGAACACTGAAGCTTTCTTT
NA | TRBJ1-1 | NA | TRBV5-6 | CASSLEVNTEAFF | TGTGCCAGCAGCTTGGAGGTGAACACTGAAGCTTTCTTT
NA | TRBJ2-3 | NA | TRBV6-5 | CASSYQRTRDTQYF | TGTGCCAGCAGTTACCAGCGGACGAGGGATACGCAGTATTTT
NA | TRBJ2-3 | NA | TRBV6-5 | CASTFTDTQYF | TGTGCCAGCACTTTCACAGATACGCAGTATTTT
NA | TRBJ1-2 | NA | TRBV10-3 | CAIGDGPAMGGYTF | TGTGCCATCGGTGACGGTCCGGCGATGGGGGGCTACACCTTC
once | TRBJ1-5 | TRBD1 | TRBV28 | CASSDRGLRNSNQPQHF | TGTGCCAGCAGTGACAGGGGATTGAGAAATAGCAATCAGCCCCAGCATTTT
NA | TRBJ2-7 | TRBD2 | TRBV27 | CASRSGLAGLYEQYF | TGTGCCAGCAGGTCCGGACTAGCGGGGCTCTACGAGCAGTACTTC
NA | TRBJ2-7 | TRBD1 | TRBV29-1 | CSVEAPGTVGVDWSEQYF | TGCAGCGTTGAAGCCCCAGGGACAGTGGGGGTTGATTGGAGCGAGCAGTACTTC
NA | TRBJ1-1 | NA | TRBV7-2 | CASSLAWQYMNTEAFF | TGTGCCAGCAGCTTAGCGTGGCAGTATATGAACACTGAAGCTTTCTTT
NA | TRBJ1-5 | TRBD1 | TRBV29-1 | CSVGDRGLQPQHF | TGCAGCGTTGGGGACAGGGGACTTCAGCCCCAGCATTTT
NA | TRBJ2-5 | TRBD1 | TRBV6-5 | CASSSGTGGAGETQYF | TGTGCCAGCAGTTCCGGGACAGGGGGCGCGGGAGAGACCCAGTACTTC
NA | TRBJ1-5 | NA | TRBV6-5 | CASSYSADSNQPQHF | TGTGCCAGCAGTTACTCCGCGGATAGCAATCAGCCCCAGCATTTT
NA | TRBJ1-1 | NA | TRBV19 | CASSIGRDLSEAFF | TGTGCCAGTAGTATCGGCAGGGATTTGTCTGAAGCTTTCTTT
NA | TRBJ2-1 | TRBD2 | TRBV5-1 | CASSLDTSGRARSYNEQFF | TGCGCCAGCAGCTTGGATACTAGCGGGAGGGCCCGAAGCTACAATGAGCAGTTCTTC
NA | TRBJ2-7 | TRBD2 | TRBV28 | CASSLFLAGGGEQYF | TGTGCCAGCAGTTTATTTCTAGCGGGAGGTGGCGAGCAGTACTTC
NA | TRBJ1-1 | NA | TRBV14 | CASSITKIGLGTEAFF | TGTGCCAGCAGTATAACCAAAATTGGGCTGGGCACTGAAGCTTTCTTT
once | TRBJ2-3 | TRBD1 | TRBV7-2 | CASSFLGTAWPDTQYF | TGTGCCAGCAGTTTTCTCGGGACAGCTTGGCCAGATACGCAGTATTTT
NA | TRBJ2-7 | NA | TRBV6-1 | CASSDTDGYEQYF | TGTGCCAGCAGTGACACCGACGGATACGAGCAGTACTTC
NA | TRBJ2-3 | NA | TRBV27 | CASSLRGREFGTDTQYF | TGTGCCAGCAGTTTGAGGGGCCGGGAATTCGGCACAGATACGCAGTATTTT
NA | TRBJ1-5 | NA | TRBV29-1 | CSYQGDRNQPQHF | TGCAGCTATCAGGGCGATCGCAATCAGCCCCAGCATTTT
NA | TRBJ2-7 | NA | TRBV6-1 | CASSHYEQYF | TGTGCCAGCAGTCATTACGAGCAGTACTTC
NA | TRBJ1-5 | TRBD1 | TRBV6-1 | CASSELRGPQPQHF | TGTGCCAGCAGTGAATTAAGGGGGCCTCAGCCCCAGCATTTT
NA | TRBJ1-5 | TRBD1 | TRBV7-2 | CASSSSRGQPQHF | TGTGCCAGCAGCTCCTCCAGGGGGCAGCCCCAGCATTTT
NA | TRBJ1-1 | NA | TRBV5-1 | CASSGKNEAFF | TGCGCCAGCAGCGGGAAGAATGAAGCTTTCTTT
NA | TRBJ2-2 | TRBD2 | TRBV5-1 | CASSQGLAGGELFF | TGCGCCAGCAGCCAGGGACTAGCGGGAGGGGAGCTGTTTTTT
NA | TRBJ1-6 | NA | TRBV7-2 | CASSLTVGRDDSPLHF | TGTGCCAGCAGCTTAACCGTAGGAAGGGATGATTCACCCCTCCACTTT
NA | TRBJ2-3 | NA | TRBV6-5 | CASRRGGVQDTQYF | TGTGCCAGCAGGAGGGGGGGTGTGCAAGATACGCAGTATTTT
NA | TRBJ1-1 | NA | TRBV29-1 | CSAPGANTEAFF | TGCAGCGCCCCGGGGGCGAACACTGAAGCTTTCTTT
once | TRBJ1-2 | TRBD1 | TRBV7-8 | CASSLTGDDYGYAF | TGTGCCAGCAGCTTGACAGGGGACGACTATGGCTACGCCTTC
NA | TRBJ1-1 | NA | TRBV6-5 | CASTQRGAVTEAFF | TGTGCCAGCACCCAGAGGGGGGCGGTAACTGAAGCTTTCTTT
NA | TRBJ1-1 | NA | TRBV6-1 | CASSDQKAFF | TGTGCCAGCAGTGACCAGAAAGCTTTCTTT
few | TRBJ1-2 | NA | TRBV4-3 | CASSQDQGGYGYTF | TGCGCCAGCAGCCAAGACCAGGGAGGCTATGGCTACACCTTC
once | TRBJ2-6 | NA | TRBV4-1 | CASSQAGRSGANVLTF | TGCGCCAGCAGCCAAGCCGGGCGCTCGGGGGCCAACGTCCTGACTTTC
once | TRBJ2-7 | TRBD2 | TRBV11-2 | CASSLGASGGDYEQYF | TGTGCCAGCAGCTTAGGGGCTAGCGGGGGGGATTACGAGCAGTACTTC
NA | TRBJ1-1 | TRBD1 | TRBV5-4 | CASSLITGDTEAFF | TGTGCCAGCAGCTTGATAACAGGGGATACTGAAGCTTTCTTT
NA | TRBJ1-4 | NA | TRBV25-1 | CASSESGISNEKLFF | TGTGCCAGCAGTGAATCGGGGATTTCGAATGAAAAACTGTTTTTT
NA | TRBJ1-3 | NA | TRBV6-5 | CASSYGSYSGNTIYF | TGTGCCAGCAGTTACGGATCCTACTCTGGAAACACCATATATTTT